Listed here is a single T cell receptor (beta chain). The sample is drawn from a study of blood T cell repertoires in COVID-19. The V gene's germline CDR1 is SGHNT and CDR2 YYREEE (reference sequence). Trimming took 0 bases from V and 5 from J; bases not matched to a gene: 5. The CDR3 is made up of 16 amino acids. TCRdb keeps only in-frame clones here, not all; method: immunoSEQ multiplex PCR. The table lists around 320,000 clones, roughly 90% of them singletons. This chain links TRBV5-4 with TRBJ2-2; 9 bases match TRBD2. Sequences were obtained from peripheral blood. The origin of this receptor is a man between 18 and 35 years old with active or convalescent COVID-19. CDR3 sequence (DNA): TGTGCCAGCAGCTTGGTAGGCGGGGGGGCGACCGGGGAGCTGTTTTTT. Translating it yields CASSLVGGGATGELFF.